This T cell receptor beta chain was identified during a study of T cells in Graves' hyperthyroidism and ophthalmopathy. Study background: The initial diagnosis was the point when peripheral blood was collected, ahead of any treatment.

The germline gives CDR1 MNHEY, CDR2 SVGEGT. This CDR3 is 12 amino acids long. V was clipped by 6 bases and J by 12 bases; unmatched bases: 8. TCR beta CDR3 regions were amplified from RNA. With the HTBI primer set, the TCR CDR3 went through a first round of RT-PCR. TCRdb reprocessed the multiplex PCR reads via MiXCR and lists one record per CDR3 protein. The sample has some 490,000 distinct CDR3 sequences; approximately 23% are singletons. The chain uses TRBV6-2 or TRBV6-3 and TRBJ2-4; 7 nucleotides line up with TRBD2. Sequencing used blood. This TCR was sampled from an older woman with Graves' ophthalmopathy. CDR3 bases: TGTGCCAGCAGAGCCGAGGCGGGGGATCAGTACTTC. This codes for CASRAEAGDQYF.